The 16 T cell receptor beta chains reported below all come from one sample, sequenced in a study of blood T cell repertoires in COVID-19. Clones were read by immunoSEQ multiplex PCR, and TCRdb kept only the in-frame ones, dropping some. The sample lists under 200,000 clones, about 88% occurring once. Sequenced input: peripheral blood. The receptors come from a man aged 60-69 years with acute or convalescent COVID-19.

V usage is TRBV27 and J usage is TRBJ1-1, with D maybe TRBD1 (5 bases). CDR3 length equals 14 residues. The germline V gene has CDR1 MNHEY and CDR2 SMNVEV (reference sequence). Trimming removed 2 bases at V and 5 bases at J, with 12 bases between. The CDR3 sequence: CASSLLRGLTEAFF. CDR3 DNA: TGTGCCAGCAGTTTACTGCGGGGCCTGACTGAAGCTTTCTTT.

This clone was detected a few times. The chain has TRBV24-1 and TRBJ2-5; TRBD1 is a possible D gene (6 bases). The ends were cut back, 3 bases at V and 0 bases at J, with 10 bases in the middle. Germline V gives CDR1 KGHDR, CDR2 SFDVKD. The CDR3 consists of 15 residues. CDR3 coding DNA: TGTGCCACCAGTGATCCACAGGGAGACCAAGAGACCCAGTACTTC. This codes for CATSDPQGDQETQYF.

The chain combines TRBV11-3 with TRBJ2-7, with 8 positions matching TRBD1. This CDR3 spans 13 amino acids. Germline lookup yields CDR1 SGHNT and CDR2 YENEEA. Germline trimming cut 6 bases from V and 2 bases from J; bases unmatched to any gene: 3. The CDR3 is CASRPGGPYEQYF. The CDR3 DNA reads TGTGCCAGCAGGCCAGGGGGCCCCTACGAGCAGTACTTC. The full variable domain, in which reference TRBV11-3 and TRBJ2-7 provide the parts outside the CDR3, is EAGVVQSPRYKIIEKKQPVAFWCNPISGHNTLYWYLQNLGQGPELLIRYENEEAVDDSQLPKDRFSAERLKGVDSTLKIQPAELGDSAVYLCASRPGGPYEQYFGPGTRLTVT.

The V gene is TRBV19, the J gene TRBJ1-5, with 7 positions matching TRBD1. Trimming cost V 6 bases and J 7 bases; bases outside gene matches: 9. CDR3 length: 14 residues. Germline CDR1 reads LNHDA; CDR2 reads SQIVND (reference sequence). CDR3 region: CASRTGQRQQPQHF. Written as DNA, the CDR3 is TGTGCCAGTAGGACGGGACAGCGACAGCAGCCCCAGCATTTT.

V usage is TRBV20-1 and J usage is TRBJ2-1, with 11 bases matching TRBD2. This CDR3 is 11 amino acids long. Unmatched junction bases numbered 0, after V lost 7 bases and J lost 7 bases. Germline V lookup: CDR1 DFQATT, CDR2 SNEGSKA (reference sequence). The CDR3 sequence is CSGTSGNEQFF. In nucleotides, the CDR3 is TGCAGTGGGACTAGCGGGAATGAGCAGTTCTTC.

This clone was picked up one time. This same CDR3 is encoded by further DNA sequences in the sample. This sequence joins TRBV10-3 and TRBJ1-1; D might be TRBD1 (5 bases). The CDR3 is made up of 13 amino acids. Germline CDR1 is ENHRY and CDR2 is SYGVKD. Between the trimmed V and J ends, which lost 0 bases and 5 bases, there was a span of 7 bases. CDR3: CAISESGGTEAFF. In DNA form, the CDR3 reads TGTGCCATCAGTGAGTCTGGGGGGACTGAAGCTTTCTTT.

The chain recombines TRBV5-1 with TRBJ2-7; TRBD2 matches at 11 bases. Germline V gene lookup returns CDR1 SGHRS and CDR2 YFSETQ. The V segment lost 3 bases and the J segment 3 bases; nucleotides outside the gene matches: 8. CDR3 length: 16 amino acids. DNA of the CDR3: TGCGCCAGCAGCTCCTCCACTAGCGGGAGCTACTACGAGCAGTACTTC. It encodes CASSSSTSGSYYEQYF.

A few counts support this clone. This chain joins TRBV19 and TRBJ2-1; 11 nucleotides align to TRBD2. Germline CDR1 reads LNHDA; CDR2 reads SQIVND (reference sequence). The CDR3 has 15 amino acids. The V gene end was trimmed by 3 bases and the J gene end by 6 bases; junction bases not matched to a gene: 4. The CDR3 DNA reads TGTGCCAGTAGTATGGTAGCGGGGGGGCTCAATGAGCAGTTCTTC. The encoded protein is CASSMVAGGLNEQFF.

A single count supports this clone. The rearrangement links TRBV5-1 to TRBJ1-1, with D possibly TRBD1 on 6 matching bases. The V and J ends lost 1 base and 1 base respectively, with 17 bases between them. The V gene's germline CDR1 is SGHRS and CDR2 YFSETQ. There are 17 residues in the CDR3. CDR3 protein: CASSLPPYRVENTEAFF. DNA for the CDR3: TGCGCCAGCAGCTTGCCCCCTTACAGGGTGGAGAACACTGAAGCTTTCTTT.

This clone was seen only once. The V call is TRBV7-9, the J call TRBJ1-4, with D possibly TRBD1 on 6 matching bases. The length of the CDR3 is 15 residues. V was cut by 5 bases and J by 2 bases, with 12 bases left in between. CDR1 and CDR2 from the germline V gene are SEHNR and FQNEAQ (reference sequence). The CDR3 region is CASSENQGTNEKLFF. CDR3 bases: TGTGCCAGCAGCGAGAACCAGGGGACTAATGAAAAACTGTTTTTT.

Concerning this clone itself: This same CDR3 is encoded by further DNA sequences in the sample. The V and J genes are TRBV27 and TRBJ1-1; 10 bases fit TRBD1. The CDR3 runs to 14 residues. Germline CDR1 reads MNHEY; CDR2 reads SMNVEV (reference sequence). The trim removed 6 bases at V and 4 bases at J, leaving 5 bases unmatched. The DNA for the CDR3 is TGTGCCAGCAGCAGAGACAGGGGGCCCACTGAAGCTTTCTTT. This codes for CASSRDRGPTEAFF.

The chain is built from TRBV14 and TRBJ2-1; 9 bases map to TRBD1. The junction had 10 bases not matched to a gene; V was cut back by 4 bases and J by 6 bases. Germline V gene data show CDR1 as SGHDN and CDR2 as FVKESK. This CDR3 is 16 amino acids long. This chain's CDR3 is CASSRYSGTGSNEQFF. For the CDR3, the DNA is TGTGCCAGCAGCCGATACTCCGGGACAGGGTCCAATGAGCAGTTCTTC.

This CDR3 reads CASSLGQDHQPQHF. The CDR3 nucleotides are TGTGCCAGCAGCCTCGGACAGGATCATCAGCCCCAGCATTTT. This sequence joins TRBV11-2 and TRBJ1-5; the match to TRBD1 covers 7 bases. The CDR3 has 14 amino acids. The V gene end was trimmed by 5 bases and the J gene end by 5 bases; junction bases not matched to a gene: 6. The germline V gene encodes CDR1 SGHAT and CDR2 FQNNGV.

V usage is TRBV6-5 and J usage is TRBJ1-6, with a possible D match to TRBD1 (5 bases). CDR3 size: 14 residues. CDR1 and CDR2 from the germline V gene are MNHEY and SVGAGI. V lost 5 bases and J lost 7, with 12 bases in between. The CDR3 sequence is CASSRSEGNSPLHF. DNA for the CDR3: TGTGCCAGCAGTCGGTCGGAGGGGAATTCACCCCTCCACTTT.

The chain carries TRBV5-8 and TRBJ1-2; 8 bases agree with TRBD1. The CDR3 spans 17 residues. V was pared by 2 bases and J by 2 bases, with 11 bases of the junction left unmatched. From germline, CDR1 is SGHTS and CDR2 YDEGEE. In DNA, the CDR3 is TGTGCCAGCAGCTTCCCCCCCAGGACAGGGACGAACTATGGCTACACCTTC. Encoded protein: CASSFPPRTGTNYGYTF. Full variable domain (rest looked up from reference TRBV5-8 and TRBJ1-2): EAGVTQSPTHLIKTRGQQATLRCSPISGHTSVYWYQQALGLGLQFLLWYDEGEERNRGNFPPRFSGRQFPNYSSELNVNALELEDSALYLCASSFPPRTGTNYGYTFGSGTRLTVV.

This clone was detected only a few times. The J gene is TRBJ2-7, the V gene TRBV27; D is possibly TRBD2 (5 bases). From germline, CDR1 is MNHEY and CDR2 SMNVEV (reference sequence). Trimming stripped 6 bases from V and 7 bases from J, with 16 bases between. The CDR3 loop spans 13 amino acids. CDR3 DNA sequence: TGTGCCAGCAGCCCCCGGCCGGGGAGAGAGCAGTACGTC. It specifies CASSPRPGREQYV.